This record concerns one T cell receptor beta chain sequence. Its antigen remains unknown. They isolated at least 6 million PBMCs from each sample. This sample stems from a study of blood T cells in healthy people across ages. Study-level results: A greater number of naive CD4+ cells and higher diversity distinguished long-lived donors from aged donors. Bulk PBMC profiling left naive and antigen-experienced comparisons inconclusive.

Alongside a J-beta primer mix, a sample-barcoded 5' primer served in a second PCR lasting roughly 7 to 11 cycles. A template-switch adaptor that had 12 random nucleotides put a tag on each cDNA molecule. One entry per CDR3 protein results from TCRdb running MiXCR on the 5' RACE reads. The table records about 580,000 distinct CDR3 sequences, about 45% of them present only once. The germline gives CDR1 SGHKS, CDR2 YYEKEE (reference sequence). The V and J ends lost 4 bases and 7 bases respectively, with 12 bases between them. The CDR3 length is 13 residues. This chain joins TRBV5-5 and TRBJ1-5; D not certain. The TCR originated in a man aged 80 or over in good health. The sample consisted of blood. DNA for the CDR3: TGTGCCAGCAGCCCGTTAGTAGAGCAGCCCCAGCATTTT. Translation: CASSPLVEQPQHF.